Listed below are T cell receptor beta chains from one sample, sequenced in a study of blood T cell repertoires in COVID-19. Some clones are missing from TCRdb's copy, which holds only in-frame ones; the method was immunoSEQ multiplex PCR. The sample shows approximately 170,000 clones, 80% to 90% of them seen only once. Sequencing was done on a sample of peripheral blood. The receptors stem from a man aged 50-59 years with active or convalescent COVID-19. Each CDR3 is given with its conserved first and last residue. A D gene is named only where the DNA matches it firmly. Clone size is given for some rows only: seen once, a few or many times, or a class if the clone is expanded.

>TRBJ2-2|TRBV11-2|TRBD1|once
CASSAFGQGVDTGELFF
TGTGCCAGCAGCGCATTCGGACAGGGGGTGGACACCGGGGAGCTGTTTTTT
>TRBJ1-1|TRBV30|TRBD1|-
CAWSGGYTEAFF
TGTGCCTGGTCAGGGGGCTACACTGAAGCTTTCTTT
>TRBJ1-5|TRBV18|TRBD1|once
CASSPDRVQPQHF
TGTGCCAGCTCACCCGACAGGGTTCAGCCCCAGCATTTT
>TRBJ2-1|TRBV30|TRBD2|-
CAWSMTRGWGLDLNEQFF
TGTGCCTGGAGTATGACCCGGGGCTGGGGACTAGACCTCAATGAGCAGTTCTTC
>TRBJ2-2|TRBV4-1|-|few
CASSPVMAGELFF
TGCGCCAGCAGCCCAGTTATGGCCGGGGAGCTGTTTTTT
>TRBJ2-5|TRBV3-1/TRBV3-2|TRBD2|-
CASSHRGGETQYF
TGTGCCAGCAGCCATCGGGGGGGAGAGACCCAGTACTTC
>TRBJ2-7|TRBV11-1|-|-
CASSFDRSDEQYF
TGTGCCAGCAGCTTCGACAGGTCCGACGAGCAGTACTTC
>TRBJ2-4|TRBV5-4|TRBD1|-
CASSWDGTGGIWAKNIQYF
TGTGCCAGCAGCTGGGACGGCACAGGGGGCATTTGGGCCAAAAACATTCAGTACTTC
>TRBJ1-2|TRBV25-1|-|-
CASSERVRDGYTF
TGTGCCAGCAGTGAACGGGTTCGGGATGGCTACACCTTC
>TRBJ1-1|TRBV27|-|once
CASRPTGTTYGAFF
TGTGCCAGCAGACCCACAGGGACGACGTATGGAGCTTTCTTT
>TRBJ1-1|TRBV6-6|TRBD1|-
CASTFDRGDTEAFF
TGTGCCAGCACGTTCGACAGGGGAGACACTGAAGCTTTCTTT
>TRBJ1-2|TRBV28|-|-
CASGSMWAMNYGYTF
TGTGCCAGCGGAAGCATGTGGGCGATGAACTATGGCTACACCTTC
>TRBJ1-5|TRBV15|TRBD1|-
CATGGDGQGNQPQHF
TGTGCCACGGGGGGCGATGGACAGGGTAATCAGCCCCAGCATTTT
>TRBJ1-2|TRBV28|-|-
CASSSYATGSHGYTF
TGTGCCAGCAGTTCCTACGCCACAGGGAGCCATGGCTACACCTTC
>TRBJ2-1|TRBV29-1|TRBD2|-
CSVEQLAGGLNEQFF
TGCAGCGTTGAGCAACTAGCGGGAGGTCTCAATGAGCAGTTCTTC
>TRBJ1-3|TRBV15|-|-
CATSRVSQVGSGNTIYF
TGTGCCACCAGCAGAGTCTCGCAGGTGGGCTCTGGAAACACCATATATTTT
>TRBJ1-1|TRBV5-1|-|-
CASSSYPQGMNTEAFF
TGCGCCAGCAGCTCATACCCACAGGGCATGAACACTGAAGCTTTCTTT
>TRBJ1-5|TRBV27|TRBD1|-
CASSPGTVGNQPQHF
TGTGCCAGCAGTCCGGGGACAGTGGGCAATCAGCCCCAGCATTTT
>TRBJ2-7|TRBV30|TRBD1|-
CAWSRDRAIEQYF
TGTGCCTGGTCCCGGGACAGGGCCATCGAGCAGTACTTC
>TRBJ2-3|TRBV18|-|-
CASSPDSTYTQYF
TGTGCCAGCTCACCAGACAGCACGTATACGCAGTATTTT
>TRBJ1-3|TRBV29-1|TRBD1|few
CSVGDSSSGNTIYF
TGCAGCGTTGGGGACAGCAGCTCTGGAAACACCATATATTTT
>TRBJ1-2|TRBV5-4|-|-
CASSSKTGNYGYTF
TGTGCCAGCAGCTCCAAAACAGGGAACTATGGCTACACCTTC
>TRBJ1-3|TRBV19|TRBD1|-
CASSTGTGTGNTIYF
TGTGCCAGTAGTACCGGGACAGGGACTGGAAACACCATATATTTT
>TRBJ1-2|TRBV3-1/TRBV3-2|TRBD1|-
CASSQLDRPSGYTF
TGTGCCAGCAGCCAACTGGACAGGCCGTCTGGCTACACCTTC
>TRBJ2-5|TRBV7-2|-|-
CASSSNLYGQSLTQYF
TGTGCCAGCAGCTCTAATTTATACGGACAGAGCCTGACCCAGTACTTC
>TRBJ2-5|TRBV21-1|-|few
CASSKGGREETQYF
TGTGCCAGCAGCAAAGGAGGCAGGGAAGAGACCCAGTACTTC
>TRBJ2-5|TRBV3-1/TRBV3-2|-|-
CASSQDILRAQYF
TGTGCCAGCAGCCAAGATATTCTGAGGGCCCAGTACTTC
>TRBJ1-1|TRBV7-9|-|-
CASTAVRASAFF
TGTGCCAGCACCGCCGTCCGAGCGTCAGCTTTCTTT
>TRBJ1-2|TRBV28|-|-
CASTFPGYNYGYTF
TGTGCCAGCACTTTCCCGGGATACAACTATGGCTACACCTTC
>TRBJ2-1|TRBV7-9|-|-
CASSLRDTYNEQFF
TGTGCCAGCAGCCTCCGGGATACCTACAATGAGCAGTTCTTC
>TRBJ2-7|TRBV3-1/TRBV3-2|TRBD2|once
CASSQIGGSYYEQYF
TGTGCCAGCAGCCAAATCGGCGGGAGCTACTACGAGCAGTACTTC
>TRBJ1-2|TRBV7-2|-|-
CASSLAQANYGYTF
TGTGCCAGCAGCTTAGCACAAGCTAACTATGGCTACACCTTC
>TRBJ2-3|TRBV7-6|-|-
CASSLAAGGADTQYF
TGTGCCAGCAGCTTAGCCGCTGGCGGGGCAGATACGCAGTATTTT
>TRBJ2-3|TRBV5-1|TRBD1|-
CASSYSQGTHRTDTQYF
TGCGCCAGCAGCTACTCACAGGGGACGCACCGCACAGATACGCAGTATTTT
>TRBJ1-5|TRBV18|-|-
CASSPLSPTGHSNQPQHF
TGTGCCAGCTCACCGCTAAGTCCGACAGGTCATAGCAATCAGCCCCAGCATTTT
>TRBJ2-6|TRBV28|-|-
CASSNVQGKGANVLTF
TGTGCCAGCAGTAACGTGCAGGGGAAGGGGGCCAACGTCCTGACTTTC
>TRBJ2-4|TRBV18|-|-
CASSPPASPGLIQYF
TGTGCCAGCTCACCACCGGCCTCCCCGGGGTTAATTCAGTACTTC
>TRBJ1-6|TRBV6-1|-|-
CASSDSGIDNSPLHF
TGTGCCAGCAGTGATTCCGGGATTGACAATTCACCCCTCCACTTT
>TRBJ1-3|TRBV28|TRBD1|-
CASSQGGLSRNTIYF
TGTGCCAGCAGTCAGGGGGGACTCTCCAGAAACACCATATATTTT
>TRBJ2-7|TRBV7-2|TRBD2|-
CASSLARTGGLYEQYF
TGTGCCAGCAGCTTAGCGAGGACGGGGGGGCTCTACGAGCAGTACTTC
>TRBJ1-5|TRBV6-2/TRBV6-3|TRBD1|-
CASSWGQNQPQHF
TGTGCCAGCAGTTGGGGACAGAATCAGCCCCAGCATTTT
>TRBJ2-7|TRBV5-4|TRBD1|-
CASSITGTGHHEQYF
TGTGCCAGCAGCATTACCGGGACAGGGCACCACGAGCAGTACTTC
>TRBJ2-3|TRBV2|TRBD2|-
CASSLSGIGTDTQYF
TGTGCCAGCAGTCTGAGCGGGATCGGCACAGATACGCAGTATTTT
>TRBJ2-7|TRBV28|TRBD1|few
CASRATGDEQYF
TGTGCCAGCAGGGCCACAGGGGACGAGCAGTACTTC
>TRBJ2-1|TRBV27|-|-
CASSLPGMVLSYNEQFF
TGTGCCAGCAGTCTCCCCGGGATGGTATTGAGCTACAATGAGCAGTTCTTC
>TRBJ2-1|TRBV19|TRBD2|-
CASSIKPGGAAGEQFF
TGTGCCAGTAGTATAAAACCGGGGGGGGCCGCAGGTGAGCAGTTCTTC
>TRBJ1-1|TRBV15|-|-
CATSLRAGEAFF
TGTGCCACCAGCTTGAGGGCCGGAGAAGCTTTCTTT
>TRBJ2-7|TRBV6-5|-|-
CAIRDNLGEQYF
TGTGCCATCCGGGACAACCTCGGGGAGCAGTACTTC